Reported below is one T cell receptor (beta chain). This record belongs to a study of blood T cell repertoires in COVID-19. Germline CDR1 and CDR2: MNHEY and SVGAGI. V was clipped by 5 bases and J by 3 bases; unmatched bases: 6. CDR3 length equals 15 residues. Data came from immunoSEQ multiplex PCR; TCRdb stores just in-frame clones and leaves some out. The profile covers about 150,000 clones, with about 87% appearing a single time and roughly 2.4% taken by the ten largest. This sequence was found in a woman aged 80 or older with COVID-19, enrolled during active disease. The chain joins TRBV6-5 to TRBJ1-5; 8 positions match TRBD1. The sample consisted of peripheral blood. In DNA form, the CDR3 reads TGTGCCAGCAGTAGGACAGGGTGGGACAATCAGCCCCAGCATTTT. Residues: CASSRTGWDNQPQHF.